The 18 T cell receptor beta chains below come from one sample, sequenced in a study of T cell responses to AZD1222 COVID-19 vaccine (dated by TCRdb to 2020 to 2023). Preparation of the library involved the immunoSEQ multiplex PCR assay. Not all clones reach the TCRdb copy of this immuneACCESS table, which keeps in-frame sequences only. Checked studies attribute under half of the gap to unresolved V genes and leave the rest unexplained. This sample holds 68,000 or so clones; about nine tenths were observed only once. In total, the top ten clones hold roughly 7.4% of the sample. The intended sense of this specimen's time point label: baseline before first vaccination. Here the sequenced sample was peripheral blood, taken on day 0 of AZD1222 vaccination. These receptors were obtained from an adult in good health.

The chain joins TRBV18 to TRBJ2-5, with 8 bases fitting TRBD2. Germline loops: CDR1 KGHSH, CDR2 LQKENI. The V and J ends lost 6 bases and 1 base, in that order; junction bases with no gene match: 7. The CDR3 contains 15 residues. In DNA form, the CDR3 reads TGTGCCAGCTCTACTGGCGGGAGGACCCAAGAGACCCAGTACTTC. Protein product: CASSTGGRTQETQYF.

CDR3 amino acids: CASSLAQGIIGGELFF. CDR3 coding DNA: TGTGCCAGCAGCTTGGCTCAGGGGATAATAGGCGGGGAGCTGTTTTTT. The rearrangement joins TRBV5-4 to TRBJ2-2; TRBD1 is a possible D gene (6 bases). Germline CDR1 SGHNT, CDR2 YYREEE (reference sequence). There are 16 residues in the CDR3. Trimming took 0 bases from V and 7 from J, leaving 16 bases between them. Looking up the rest from reference TRBV5-4 and TRBJ2-2 gives the full variable domain: ETGVTQSPTHLIKTRGQQVTLRCSSQSGHNTVSWYQQALGQGPQFIFQYYREEENGRGNFPPRFSGLQFPNYSSELNVNALELDDSALYLCASSLAQGIIGGELFFGEGSRLTVL.

The chain carries TRBV11-2 and TRBJ2-1; D remains ambiguous. Between the trimmed V and J ends, which lost 3 bases and 5 bases, there was a span of 5 bases. Germline CDR1 is SGHAT and CDR2 is FQNNGV. This CDR3 contains 12 residues. In DNA, the CDR3 is TGTGCCAGCAGCTTGACGGACAATGAGCAGTTCTTC. It codes for CASSLTDNEQFF.

This chain links TRBV30 with TRBJ2-1, with D uncertain. The CDR3 runs 13 residues. Germline lookup yields CDR1 GTSNPN and CDR2 SVGIG (reference sequence). Trimming removed 1 base at V and 3 bases at J, with 7 bases between. The CDR3 nucleotides read TGTGCCTGGAGTGAAAACGACTACAATGAGCAGTTCTTC. This encodes CAWSENDYNEQFF.

This rearrangement joins TRBV6-5 to TRBJ1-2; D might be TRBD1 (5 bases). The CDR3 extends over 14 amino acids. Trimming took 2 bases from V and 5 from J, leaving 12 bases between them. Germline CDR1 MNHEY, CDR2 SVGAGI. DNA for the CDR3: TGTGCCAGCAGTTACCGGGACGGAAGATATGGCTACACCTTC. Translating gives CASSYRDGRYGYTF.

J is TRBJ1-1 and V is TRBV5-1; D possibly corresponds to TRBD1 (6 bases). CDR1 SGHRS and CDR2 YFSETQ come from the germline V gene. Trimming pared 0 bases from V and 4 bases from J, leaving 13 bases between. The CDR3 totals 15 residues. The CDR3 reads CASSLEGGLGTEAFF. In DNA form, the CDR3 reads TGCGCCAGCAGCTTGGAAGGGGGATTAGGCACTGAAGCTTTCTTT.

The V call is TRBV18, the J call TRBJ2-5; tentative D call: TRBD2 (6 bases). Trimming took off 4 bases at V and 5 bases at J, with 20 bases between the two ends. This CDR3 has 16 amino acids. CDR1 and CDR2 from the germline V gene are KGHSH and LQKENI. As DNA, the CDR3 is TGTGCCAGCTCACACTCGACTAGGGGAGTTCTGGAGACCCAGTACTTC. This codes for CASSHSTRGVLETQYF. The full variable domain, rest sourced from reference TRBV18 and TRBJ2-5, is NAGVMQNPRHLVRRRGQEARLRCSPMKGHSHVYWYRQLPEEGLKFMVYLQKENIIDESGMPKERFSAEFPKEGPSILRIQQVVRGDSAAYFCASSHSTRGVLETQYFGPGTRLLVL.

The chain carries TRBV7-2 and TRBJ2-3; 10 bases align to TRBD1. This CDR3 is 16 amino acids long. The junction had 9 bases not matched to a gene; V was cut back by 5 bases and J by 4 bases. Germline V gene sequence: CDR1 SGHTA, CDR2 FQGNSA. This chain's CDR3 is CASSPATGGVADTQYF. CDR3 bases: TGTGCCAGCAGCCCCGCGACAGGGGGCGTCGCAGATACGCAGTATTTT. Based on the CDR3 plus reference TRBV7-2 and TRBJ2-3, the full variable domain is GAGVSQSPSNKVTEKGKDVELRCDPISGHTALYWYRQSLGQGLEFLIYFQGNSAPDKSGLPSDRFSAERTGGSVSTLTIQRTQQEDSAVYLCASSPATGGVADTQYFGPGTRLTVL.

The J gene is TRBJ2-7, the V gene TRBV3-1 (or the pseudogene TRBV3-2); possibly TRBD1 for D (6 bases). Looked up from germline, CDR1 is LGHDT and CDR2 is YNNKEL (reference sequence). The CDR3 is 15 amino acids. Trimming removed 2 bases from V and 3 bases from J, with 14 bases in between. This CDR3 reads CASSQRQEPYYEQYF. In DNA form, the CDR3 reads TGTGCCAGCAGCCAACGACAGGAACCCTACTACGAGCAGTACTTC.

The chain combines TRBV20-1 with TRBJ2-1; possibly TRBD2 for D (5 bases). The CDR3 is 16 residues long. V dropped 3 bases and J dropped 7 bases, with 22 bases sitting between them. CDR1 is DFQATT, CDR2 SNEGSKA, per germline (reference sequence). The DNA of the CDR3 is TGCAGTGCTAGTCCGGTCGGGCTCGGGGATTTTAATGAGCAGTTCTTC. Amino acids: CSASPVGLGDFNEQFF.

The chain employs TRBV7-6 and TRBJ2-5; D might be TRBD1 or TRBD2, each matching 5 bases. The CDR3 totals 16 residues. Between the trimmed V and J ends, which lost 3 bases and 2 bases, there was a span of 16 bases. In germline, CDR1 is SGHVS, CDR2 FNYEAQ. CDR3 nucleotide sequence: TGTGCCAGCAGCTTCGGGGCGGCATTGGGGCAAGAGACCCAGTACTTC. Translating gives CASSFGAALGQETQYF.

The rearrangement links TRBV28 to TRBJ1-1; TRBD1 aligns across 7 bases. V was pared by 2 bases and J by 11 bases, with 5 bases of the junction left unmatched. CDR1 and CDR2 from the germline V gene are MDHEN and SYDVKM. The CDR3 runs to 12 residues. This CDR3 is CASSLRTGDAFF. The CDR3 DNA sequence: TGTGCCAGCAGTTTACGCACAGGGGATGCTTTCTTT. Full variable domain (outside the CDR3, taken from reference TRBV28 and TRBJ1-1): DVKVTQSSRYLVKRTGEKVFLECVQDMDHENMFWYRQDPGLGLRLIYFSYDVKMKEKGDIPEGYSVSREKKERFSLILESASTNQTSMYLCASSLRTGDAFFGQGTRLTVV.

Only a few counts were recorded for this clone. V and J are TRBV29-1 and TRBJ1-4; 7 positions agree with TRBD1. The germline V gene encodes CDR1 SQVTM and CDR2 ANQGSEA. The V segment lost 1 base and the J segment 0 bases; nucleotides outside the gene matches: 2. There are 15 residues in the CDR3. CDR3 sequence: CSVEGTGATNEKLFF. DNA for the CDR3: TGCAGCGTTGAAGGGACAGGCGCAACTAATGAAAAACTGTTTTTT.

The CDR3 is CASSFGFNTGELFF. The CDR3, as DNA: TGTGCCAGCAGCTTCGGCTTTAACACCGGGGAGCTGTTTTTT. The chain combines TRBV11-3 with TRBJ2-2; D call uncertain. V lost 3 bases to trimming and J lost 2 bases, with 7 bases between them. Germline V gene lookup returns CDR1 SGHNT and CDR2 YENEEA. This CDR3 is built from 14 residues.

The rearrangement uses TRBV7-8 and TRBJ1-5, with TRBD1 matching over 7 bases. Trimming removed 2 bases from V and 7 bases from J; junction bases left unmatched: 11. CDR1 and CDR2 from the germline V gene are SGHVS and FQNEAQ. The CDR3 loop spans 16 amino acids. CDR3 amino acids: CASSLSVGGSRQPQHF. CDR3 nucleotide sequence: TGTGCCAGCAGCTTATCGGTAGGGGGCAGTCGACAGCCCCAGCATTTT.

The chain uses TRBV19 and TRBJ1-1, with TRBD1 matching over 10 bases. The CDR3 has 16 amino acids. V lost 4 bases and J lost 3; bases outside the gene matches: 8. Germline values: CDR1 LNHDA, CDR2 SQIVND (reference sequence). CDR3 nucleotide sequence: TGTGCCAGTAGTACGGGAACGGGACAGGGGTACACTGAAGCTTTCTTT. Translation: CASSTGTGQGYTEAFF.

The V call is TRBV27, the J call TRBJ1-4; 10 nucleotides match TRBD1. The ends lost 0 bases at V and 5 bases at J; junction bases unmatched: 12. Germline CDR1 and CDR2: MNHEY and SMNVEV (reference sequence). The CDR3 sequence is 19 residues long. The CDR3 DNA follows: TGTGCCAGCAGTTTATCCGTACATCGGACAGGGGGAAACAATGAAAAACTGTTTTTT. The encoded protein is CASSLSVHRTGGNNEKLFF.

The gene calls are TRBV6-1 and TRBJ2-1, with TRBD2 identical over 8 bases. Per the germline V gene, CDR1 is MNHNS and CDR2 is SASEGT. With V trimmed by 2 bases and J by 8 bases, 8 bases remained unmatched. There are 15 residues in the CDR3. The CDR3 region is CASSELGSGTDEQFF. CDR3 in DNA: TGTGCCAGCAGTGAATTGGGTAGCGGGACCGATGAGCAGTTCTTC.